The clone carrying this T cell receptor beta chain was seen only a few times. The data derive from a study of CD8 T cells in ankylosing spondylitis. TCRdb reprocessed the 5' RACE reads with MiXCR, giving one entry per CDR3 protein. This table has 200,000 to 250,000 distinct CDR3 sequences, about 10% appearing once. The CDR3 spans 17 residues. CDR1 and CDR2 (germline): SGHKS, YYEKEE (reference sequence). V lost 2 bases and J 0 bases, leaving 14 bases between the germline ends. The rearrangement links TRBV5-5 to TRBJ2-2, with D maybe TRBD1 (6 bases). Specimen: blood, either unsorted or a sorted T cell fraction (not recorded which). The TCR originated in a male donor with ankylosing spondylitis or in good health (not recorded which). In nucleotides, the CDR3 is TGTGCCAGCAGCTTACGAGCCGGGACAACGAACACCGGGGAGCTGTTTTTT. Its translation: CASSLRAGTTNTGELFF.